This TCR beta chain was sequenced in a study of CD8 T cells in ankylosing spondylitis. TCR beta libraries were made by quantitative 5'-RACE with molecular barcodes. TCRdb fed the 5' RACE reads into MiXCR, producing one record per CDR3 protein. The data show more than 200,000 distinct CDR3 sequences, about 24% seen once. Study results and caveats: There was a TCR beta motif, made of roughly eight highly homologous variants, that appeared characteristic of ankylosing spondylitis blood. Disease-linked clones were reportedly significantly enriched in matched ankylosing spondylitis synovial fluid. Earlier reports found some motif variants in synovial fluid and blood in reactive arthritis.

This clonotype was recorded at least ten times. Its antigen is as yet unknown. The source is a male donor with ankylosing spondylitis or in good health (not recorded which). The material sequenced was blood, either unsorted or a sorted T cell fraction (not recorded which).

CDR3 coding DNA: TGTGCCAGCAGTCATCTACAGGGGGCTGCCGCGAACACCGGGGAGCTGTTTTTT. This gives the protein CASSHLQGAAANTGELFF. This rearrangement joins TRBV6-1 to TRBJ2-2, with 9 bases identical to TRBD1. After removal of 5 bases from V and 0 bases from J, the junction contained 10 bases not matched to a gene. Germline lookup yields CDR1 MNHNS and CDR2 SASEGT. This CDR3 region has 18 residues.